The rows below give T cell receptor beta chains drawn from one sample of a study of CD8 T cells in Susac syndrome. TCRdb analysed the immunoSEQ multiplex PCR reads with MiXCR anew, one entry per CDR3 protein. The table has over 120,000 distinct CDR3 sequences, 85% to 95% seen once. Input material: CD4+ T cells from PBMCs. These receptor sequences come from a human donor with Susac syndrome. CDR3s include the opening cysteine and the closing phenylalanine or tryptophan. A D gene is named only where the DNA matches it firmly. A row's size may be missing; if present it is once, few, many or a size class.

V	J	size	D	DNA	CDR3
TRBV30	TRBJ1-4	NA	NA	TGTGCCTGGAGTGGCGGGGGACCGGTGGCAAAACTGTTTTTT	CAWSGGGPVAKLFF
TRBV30	TRBJ1-2	NA	NA	TGTGCCTGGAACAGGGCCGATGGCTACACCTTC	CAWNRADGYTF
TRBV20-1	TRBJ2-1	NA	NA	TGCAGTGCTAGTAAGGGGGGATCCTACAATGAGCAGTTCTTC	CSASKGGSYNEQFF
TRBV2	TRBJ2-7	NA	TRBD1	TGTGCCAGCACTATGACAGGGGTAAAATCGTTGGAGCAGTACTTC	CASTMTGVKSLEQYF
TRBV18	TRBJ2-1	NA	NA	TGTGCCAGCTCACCGTCCCGTACGGGCTACAATGAGCAGTTCTTC	CASSPSRTGYNEQFF
TRBV6-6	TRBJ2-5	NA	NA	TGTGCCAGCAGTTACCGTGGTGAGACCCAGTACTTC	CASSYRGETQYF
TRBV12-3/TRBV12-4	TRBJ2-4	NA	NA	TGTGCCAGCAGTCTAGCTGGTCGAGGCATTCAGTACTTC	CASSLAGRGIQYF
TRBV13	TRBJ2-5	NA	NA	TGTGCCAGCAGCTTATCCTTGTGGAGGGGGGGCCGTGGAGGGGAGACCCAGTACTTC	CASSLSLWRGGRGGETQYF
TRBV15	TRBJ2-2	NA	TRBD2	TGTGCCACCAGCAGAGCCCTTAGCGGGGGAAACACCGGGGAGCTGTTTTTT	CATSRALSGGNTGELFF
TRBV30	TRBJ2-5	NA	NA	TGTGCCTGGAGTTCTCAGGTGCGGGAGACCCAGTACTTC	CAWSSQVRETQYF
TRBV18	TRBJ2-5	NA	TRBD2	TGTGCCAGCTCCCTCAAGCGGGAGGGCCTGAAGACCCAGTACTTC	CASSLKREGLKTQYF
TRBV7-8	TRBJ1-1	NA	NA	TGTGCCAGCAGCTTATATGAGGAAGGGAGGGCTTTCTTT	CASSLYEEGRAFF
TRBV5-4	TRBJ2-1	NA	NA	TGTGCCAGCAGCCCGTCGGACTACAGGTCGGATGAGCAGTTCTTC	CASSPSDYRSDEQFF
TRBV10-3	TRBJ2-5	NA	TRBD1	TGTGCCATCAGTGGCGGACAGGGGGTGGATGAGACCCAGTACTTC	CAISGGQGVDETQYF
TRBV2	TRBJ2-7	NA	TRBD1	TGTGCCAGCGACCGGGACAGAGGGACGTACGAGCAGTACTTC	CASDRDRGTYEQYF
TRBV20-1	TRBJ1-5	NA	NA	TGCAGTGCCACCAGCAACAATCAGCCCCAGCATTTT	CSATSNNQPQHF
TRBV5-1	TRBJ2-2	NA	TRBD1	TGCGCCAGCAGCCATCGGACAGGTTGGAATGCCGGGGAGCTGTTTTTT	CASSHRTGWNAGELFF
TRBV14	TRBJ2-3	NA	TRBD2	TGTGCCAGCAGCCAAATGGGACTAGTTACAGATACGCAGTATTTT	CASSQMGLVTDTQYF
TRBV5-1	TRBJ2-1	NA	NA	TGCGCCAGCAGCTTGGAAGGGGGTTTCCACAATGAGCAGTTCTTC	CASSLEGGFHNEQFF
TRBV5-1	TRBJ2-4	NA	NA	TGCGCCAGCAGCTTGAGGGCGGGAATAGCCAAAAACATTCAGTACTTC	CASSLRAGIAKNIQYF
TRBV30	TRBJ2-5	NA	NA	TGTGCCTGGAGAGCCTGGGGTGAGACCCAGTACTTC	CAWRAWGETQYF
TRBV30	TRBJ2-3	NA	NA	TGTGCCTGGAGTAGGCTAGATACGCAGTATTTT	CAWSRLDTQYF
TRBV4-1	TRBJ2-1	once	TRBD1	TGCGCCAGCAGCCAAGGGGGGGCGACAGGGGCCTACAATGAGCAGTTCTTC	CASSQGGATGAYNEQFF
TRBV6-6	TRBJ2-5	NA	TRBD2	TGTGCCAGCCTCACTAGCGGGAGGGGGGAGACCCAGTACTTC	CASLTSGRGETQYF
TRBV7-9	TRBJ2-1	NA	NA	TGTGCCAGCAGCCCCCGGTACCGCGGACGGAAGGACAATGAGCAGTTCTTC	CASSPRYRGRKDNEQFF
TRBV5-4	TRBJ2-1	NA	NA	TGTGCCAGCAGCTTCTTGGGTGCAAACTACAATGAGCAGTTCTTC	CASSFLGANYNEQFF
TRBV4-3	TRBJ2-5	NA	NA	TGCGCCAGCAGTCGGACCCGCCAAGAGACCCAGTACTTC	CASSRTRQETQYF
TRBV12-3/TRBV12-4	TRBJ2-6	NA	NA	TGTGCCAGCAGCGCCGGGACCGGGCTGACCAACGTCCTGACTTTC	CASSAGTGLTNVLTF
TRBV2	TRBJ2-7	NA	NA	TGTGCCAGCAAATCCAGGGGATCCTACGAGCAGTACTTC	CASKSRGSYEQYF
TRBV20-1	TRBJ2-1	NA	NA	TGCAGTGCTAGATTGATGGGTACTAGATTGGATGAGCAGTTCTTC	CSARLMGTRLDEQFF
TRBV3-1	TRBJ1-2	NA	NA	TGTGCCAGCAGCCAAGAAGGGTTCTATTATGGCTACACCTTC	CASSQEGFYYGYTF
TRBV30	TRBJ2-7	NA	NA	TGTGCCTGGAGTGTACTTGGGGAGCACGAGCAGTACTTC	CAWSVLGEHEQYF
TRBV25-1	TRBJ2-1	NA	TRBD1	TGTGCCAGCAGGGACGCGGGACAGGACAATGAGCAGTTCTTC	CASRDAGQDNEQFF
TRBV3-1	TRBJ2-1	NA	TRBD1	TGTGCCAGCAGCCCCTCCAGGGGGAACAATGAGCAGTTCTTC	CASSPSRGNNEQFF
TRBV12-3/TRBV12-4	TRBJ1-1	NA	NA	TGTGCCAGCAGTTTCGACAAGAACACTGAAGCTTTCTTT	CASSFDKNTEAFF
TRBV20-1	TRBJ1-2	NA	NA	TGCAGTGCCTTCGACACCCACTATGGCTACACCTTC	CSAFDTHYGYTF
TRBV30	TRBJ1-1	NA	NA	TGTGCCTGGAGAACAGGGACCCTCACTGAAGCTTTCTTT	CAWRTGTLTEAFF
TRBV28	TRBJ1-5	NA	NA	TGTGCCAGCAGTCCGGGACACTATCAGCCCCAGCATTTT	CASSPGHYQPQHF
TRBV13	TRBJ2-7	NA	TRBD1	TGTGCCAGCAGCTCAAACCCCTGGGACAGGGAGAAATCGGGCGAGCAGTACTTC	CASSSNPWDREKSGEQYF
TRBV15	TRBJ2-4	NA	NA	TGTGCCACCAGCAACCCAGCGGACATTCAGTACTTC	CATSNPADIQYF
TRBV30	TRBJ1-5	NA	NA	TGTGCCTGGAGTATCAGGGGCGGTCAGCCCCAGCATTTT	CAWSIRGGQPQHF
TRBV28	TRBJ1-1	NA	TRBD1	TGTGCCAGCAACCCCTTGGACAGGGACAGCACTGAAGCTTTCTTT	CASNPLDRDSTEAFF
TRBV15	TRBJ1-2	NA	NA	TGTGCCACCAGCAGAGGAGGAGGCTATGGCTACACCTTC	CATSRGGGYGYTF
TRBV20-1	TRBJ2-7	NA	NA	TGCAGTGCTAGGGTGGGACTGGGCGAGCAGTACTTC	CSARVGLGEQYF
TRBV7-9	TRBJ1-5	NA	NA	TGTGCCAGCTCGGACGGGCTCGATAAGCCCCAGCATTTT	CASSDGLDKPQHF
TRBV9	TRBJ2-7	NA	NA	TGTGCCAGCAGCGTAGACCCGACTCCTCACTACGAGCAGTACTTC	CASSVDPTPHYEQYF
TRBV12-3/TRBV12-4	TRBJ1-2	NA	NA	TGTGCCAGCAGTTTCGGGGAGTTGGGCTATGGCTACACCTTC	CASSFGELGYGYTF
TRBV27	TRBJ2-1	NA	TRBD2	TGTGCCAGCAGTTCCCTGACTAGCGGGGGGTGGAATGAGCAGTTCTTC	CASSSLTSGGWNEQFF
TRBV4-1	TRBJ2-3	NA	TRBD1	TGCGCCAGCAGCCAATTGGACTGGGGACAGCAGGAGTATTTT	CASSQLDWGQQEYF
TRBV7-9	TRBJ2-7	NA	TRBD2	TGTGCCAGCAGCTCTCTAGCGGACTCCTACGAGCAGTACTTC	CASSSLADSYEQYF
TRBV20-1	TRBJ2-5	NA	NA	TGCAGTGCTAGAGCCCCCCGGCGGGAGACCCAGTACTTC	CSARAPRRETQYF
TRBV7-8	TRBJ2-5	NA	TRBD1	TGTGCCAGCAGCTTAGGGGAACCAGGGGGCAGGCGAGGGACCCAGTACTTC	CASSLGEPGGRRGTQYF
TRBV12-3/TRBV12-4	TRBJ2-5	NA	TRBD2	TGTGCCAGCAGTATTGGACTAGCGGGGGGGGAGACCCAGTACTTC	CASSIGLAGGETQYF